Listed below are T cell receptor beta chains from one sample, sequenced in a study of blood T cell repertoires in COVID-19. The assay was immunoSEQ multiplex PCR, and TCRdb's table has in-frame clones only and misses some. Among approximately 90,000 clones, 81% were seen once, and the ten largest hold around a quarter. Sequencing was performed on peripheral blood. The receptors shown here come from a man of 80 years or more with active or convalescent COVID-19. Both conserved end residues are part of each CDR3. D genes are given only for firm matches. Some rows have no size entry. The others give once, few or many, or a class for an expanded clone.

j_gene	v_gene	d_gene	abundance	CDR3aa	CDR3nt
TRBJ1-3	TRBV7-2	NA	NA	CASSRGSDGNTIYF	TGTGCCAGCAGCCGGGGGTCTGATGGAAACACCATATATTTT
TRBJ2-1	TRBV7-2	TRBD1	few	CASSARQGGTFEQFF	TGTGCCAGCAGCGCGCGACAGGGGGGCACGTTTGAGCAGTTCTTC
TRBJ1-5	TRBV28	NA	NA	CASTTPSVNQPQHF	TGTGCCAGCACTACCCCGTCGGTCAATCAGCCCCAGCATTTT
TRBJ1-1	TRBV15	NA	NA	CATSRVGGMGTEAFF	TGTGCCACCAGCAGAGTTGGGGGCATGGGCACTGAAGCTTTCTTT
TRBJ1-2	TRBV7-2	TRBD1	NA	CASSRGQGQGYTF	TGTGCCAGCAGCCGGGGACAGGGCCAGGGCTACACCTTC
TRBJ1-2	TRBV6-5	NA	NA	CASFPRGANYGYTF	TGTGCCAGCTTTCCCCGCGGTGCTAACTATGGCTACACCTTC
TRBJ1-2	TRBV4-1	NA	NA	CASSQDFRQGGYTF	TGCGCCAGCAGCCAAGATTTCCGTCAGGGGGGCTACACCTTC
TRBJ2-5	TRBV10-3	TRBD2	NA	CAISSGNQETQYF	TGTGCCATCTCTAGCGGTAACCAAGAGACCCAGTACTTC
TRBJ2-3	TRBV9	TRBD2	NA	CASSETSGGLRTQYF	TGTGCCAGCAGCGAAACTAGCGGGGGTTTACGGACGCAGTATTTT
TRBJ1-2	TRBV5-6	NA	NA	CASSLGGRDYGYTF	TGTGCCAGCAGCTTGGGGGGGCGCGACTATGGCTACACCTTC
TRBJ1-1	TRBV5-1	NA	NA	CASSLFGGDTEAFF	TGCGCCAGCAGCTTGTTTGGGGGGGACACTGAAGCTTTCTTT
TRBJ2-7	TRBV5-1	NA	NA	CASSRRIDTSSYEQYF	TGCGCCAGCAGCCGACGGATCGACACGAGCTCCTACGAGCAGTACTTC
TRBJ2-1	TRBV5-3	NA	NA	CARSLVRGYNEQFF	TGTGCCAGAAGCTTGGTTCGGGGGTACAATGAGCAGTTCTTC
TRBJ1-6	TRBV4-3	TRBD1	NA	CASSQGTGSYNSPLHF	TGCGCCAGCAGCCAGGGGACAGGGTCCTATAATTCACCCCTCCACTTT
TRBJ2-3	TRBV21-1	NA	once	CASSNTAVSASLTDATDTQYF	TGTGCCAGCAGCAATACGGCGGTGTCGGCATCGCTGACCGATGCCACAGATACGCAGTATTTT
TRBJ1-5	TRBV10-3	NA	few	CATGVPQPQHF	TGTGCCACAGGGGTGCCCCAGCCCCAGCATTTT